A single sample is the source of the 31 T cell receptor beta chains below, sequenced in a study of T cells in localized non-small cell lung cancer. Produced via immunoSEQ multiplex PCR; TCRdb's table is partial and in-frame only. This sample yields approximately 10,000 clones, of which approximately 91% are seen a single time; approximately 14% belongs to the top ten. Sequencing was performed on peripheral blood, taken before any cancer treatment. The receptors were gathered from a male donor aged 60 or older with stage III lung adenocarcinoma.

J is TRBJ1-1 and V is TRBV7-9; no clear D gene. Germline values: CDR1 SEHNR, CDR2 FQNEAQ (reference sequence). The V gene lost 5 bases and the J gene lost 4 bases, with 5 bases spanning the gap. The CDR3 contains 11 residues. The CDR3 DNA is TGTGCCAGCAGCGTTGGCACTGAAGCTTTCTTT. It is translated as CASSVGTEAFF.

The V and J genes are TRBV28 and TRBJ2-1; 7 bases are a match to TRBD1. CDR3 length: 13 residues. From germline, CDR1 is MDHEN and CDR2 SYDVKM. The trim removed 5 bases at V and 12 bases at J, leaving 10 bases unmatched. The CDR3 DNA reads as TGTGCCAGCAGTCGGACAGGTCCCCCTCTGCAGTTCTTC. This codes for CASSRTGPPLQFF.

This chain links TRBV18 with TRBJ2-7, with 9 bases that match TRBD1. Germline lookup yields CDR1 KGHSH and CDR2 LQKENI. This CDR3 has 15 residues. V lost 4 bases, J lost 7 bases, and 11 bases stayed unmatched. The CDR3 loop is CASSQNGQGPEEQYF. The CDR3 nucleotides read TGTGCCAGCTCACAAAACGGACAGGGGCCAGAAGAGCAGTACTTC.

V gene TRBV19 combines with J gene TRBJ2-7; 13 bases agree with TRBD2. The CDR3 is 15 residues long. The germline CDR1 and CDR2 sequences are LNHDA and SQIVND (reference sequence). V lost 6 bases to trimming and J lost 4 bases; unmatched junction nucleotides: 6. CDR3 amino acids: CASSWTSGSKYEQYF. For the CDR3, the DNA is TGTGCCAGTAGCTGGACTAGCGGGAGTAAGTACGAGCAGTACTTC. Drawing the rest from reference TRBV19 and TRBJ2-7, the complete variable domain is DGGITQSPKYLFRKEGQNVTLSCEQNLNHDAMYWYRQDPGQGLRLIYYSQIVNDFQKGDIAEGYSVSREKKESFPLTVTSAQKNPTAFYLCASSWTSGSKYEQYFGPGTRLTVT.

The genes are TRBV5-6 and TRBJ2-7; possible D gene TRBD2, 6 bases. The V gene's germline CDR1 is SGHDT and CDR2 YYEEEE. The CDR3 length is 13 residues. V dropped 1 base and J dropped 7 bases, with 12 bases sitting between them. CDR3 sequence: CASSLPGLIEQYF. CDR3 bases: TGTGCCAGCAGCTTGCCGGGACTTATAGAGCAGTACTTC.

The genes are TRBV11-2 and TRBJ2-1, with 9 bases aligning to TRBD2. The V segment lost 5 bases and the J segment 5 bases; nucleotides outside the gene matches: 10. Germline lookup yields CDR1 SGHAT and CDR2 FQNNGV. This CDR3 contains 16 residues. CDR3 protein: CASSPRPSGTHNEQFF. CDR3 coding DNA: TGTGCCAGCAGCCCCCGGCCTAGCGGGACCCACAATGAGCAGTTCTTC.

The genes are TRBV4-3 and TRBJ2-2, with a possible D match to TRBD1 (5 bases). This CDR3 region has 14 residues. The germline V gene encodes CDR1 LGHNA and CDR2 YSLEER. V lost 3 bases, J lost 1 base, and 6 bases lay in between. CDR3 coding DNA: TGCGCCAGCAGCCAGGACATGAACACCGGGGAGCTGTTTTTT. Its protein product is CASSQDMNTGELFF.

V usage is TRBV28 and J usage is TRBJ2-7; TRBD2 agrees at 9 bases. V was pared by 7 bases and J by 6 bases, with 10 bases of the junction left unmatched. Germline CDR1 reads MDHEN; CDR2 reads SYDVKM. CDR3 length equals 14 residues. The CDR3 nucleotides are TGTGCCAGCACACCAAAAGTAGCGGGAGTCGAGCAGTACTTC. Its translation is CASTPKVAGVEQYF.

The rearrangement uses TRBV19 and TRBJ1-5; D uncertain. Germline assignment: CDR1 LNHDA and CDR2 SQIVND (reference sequence). V gave up 7 bases and J gave up 1 base, with 20 bases separating them. The CDR3 is 17 residues long. The CDR3 spells CASKDTSRGESNQPQHF. In DNA form, the CDR3 reads TGTGCCAGTAAAGATACTTCGCGGGGAGAGAGCAATCAGCCCCAGCATTTT.

This chain connects TRBV7-2 to TRBJ2-5; TRBD1 might be the D (6 bases). Germline V gene data show CDR1 as SGHTA and CDR2 as FQGNSA. The CDR3 length is 16 residues. V lost 1 base and J lost 4, with 16 bases in between. The CDR3 DNA reads TGTGCCAGCAGCTTAGGAGGTAACAGGGATCGAGAGACCCAGTACTTC. Protein sequence: CASSLGGNRDRETQYF.

V and J are TRBV7-9 and TRBJ2-5; D may be TRBD1 or TRBD2 (5 bases each). Germline CDR1 and CDR2: SEHNR and FQNEAQ (reference sequence). The length of the CDR3 is 15 residues. The germline V and J ends were trimmed by 4 bases and 5 bases, with 17 bases remaining between them. The CDR3 loop is CASSSGAFEGETQYF. The CDR3 DNA sequence: TGTGCCAGCAGCTCCGGGGCCTTCGAGGGGGAGACCCAGTACTTC.

This chain joins TRBV19 and TRBJ2-1; 9 nucleotides line up with TRBD2. The CDR3 runs to 15 residues. CDR1 is LNHDA and CDR2 is SQIVND in the germline V gene (reference sequence). Germline trimming cut 7 bases from V and 8 bases from J; bases unmatched to any gene: 12. CDR3 region: CASTDISGSAYEQFF. In DNA form, the CDR3 reads TGTGCCAGTACGGATATTAGCGGGAGTGCATATGAGCAGTTCTTC.

This clone was recorded once. The rearrangement links TRBV25-1 to TRBJ1-3; 7 positions match TRBD1. The CDR3 sequence is 12 residues long. V dropped 5 bases and J dropped 7; count of bases not matched to a gene: 2. CDR1 MGHDK and CDR2 SYGVNS come from the germline V gene. The CDR3 DNA is TGTGCCAGCAGTCTACAGGGGAACACCATATATTTT. Translating it yields CASSLQGNTIYF.

J is TRBJ1-4 and V is TRBV7-2; D unclear. This CDR3 spans 13 amino acids. Looked up from germline, CDR1 is SGHTA and CDR2 is FQGNSA. Trimming took 5 bases from V and 0 from J, leaving 4 bases between them. The CDR3 coding sequence is TGTGCCAGCAGCCGTGCAACTAATGAAAAACTGTTTTTT. Encoded protein: CASSRATNEKLFF.

V and J are TRBV11-3 and TRBJ2-7; D gene unclear. V was pared by 0 bases and J by 7 bases, with 10 bases between. CDR1 SGHNT and CDR2 YENEEA come from the germline V gene. CDR3 length: 13 residues. The CDR3 loop is CASSLDFSAEQYF. CDR3 bases: TGTGCCAGCAGCTTAGATTTTTCGGCTGAGCAGTACTTC.

V gene TRBV9 combines with J gene TRBJ2-7; D is possibly TRBD2 (5 bases). Germline values: CDR1 SGDLS, CDR2 YYNGEE. The CDR3 runs to 12 residues. Trimming took off 10 bases at V and 5 bases at J, with 16 bases between the two ends. The CDR3 nucleotides read TGTGCCTATCTCCGAGGGAGCGACGAGCAGTACTTC. Its protein product is CAYLRGSDEQYF.

This chain uses TRBV6-1 with TRBJ1-1, with D hard to call. V was cut by 2 bases and J by 6 bases, with 10 bases left in between. The CDR3 is made up of 13 amino acids. Germline V gene data show CDR1 as MNHNS and CDR2 as SASEGT. CDR3 region: CASSERGSAEAFF. The CDR3 DNA reads TGTGCCAGCAGTGAACGTGGGTCGGCTGAAGCTTTCTTT.

The rearrangement uses TRBV7-9 and TRBJ2-1; 9 nucleotides align to TRBD2. The germline V gene has CDR1 SEHNR and CDR2 FQNEAQ (reference sequence). This CDR3 is 14 amino acids long. Trimming took 5 bases from V and 6 from J; bases not matched to a gene: 5. The CDR3 nucleotides are TGTGCCAGCAGCAAGGCGGGAGGGCGCAATGAGCAGTTCTTC. Residues: CASSKAGGRNEQFF.

The chain uses TRBV7-3 and TRBJ1-1, with unresolved D. Trimming stripped 0 bases from V and 0 bases from J, with 2 bases between. CDR1 and CDR2 (germline): SGHTA, FQGTGA. This CDR3 has 13 amino acids. CDR3 DNA: TGTGCCAGCAGCTTAACATTGAACACTGAAGCTTTCTTT. It specifies CASSLTLNTEAFF.

This clone occurred once. The chain is built from TRBV5-1 and TRBJ2-2, with TRBD1 as a possible D gene (5 bases). Germline V CDR1 and CDR2: SGHRS, YFSETQ. The CDR3 totals 15 residues. The V gene lost 1 base and the J gene lost 5 bases, with 12 bases spanning the gap. The CDR3 spells CASSLSLTGTGELFF. CDR3 in DNA: TGCGCCAGCAGCTTGTCCCTAACAGGAACCGGGGAGCTGTTTTTT.

V gene TRBV11-2 combines with J gene TRBJ2-7; 9 bases match TRBD1. Germline values: CDR1 SGHAT, CDR2 FQNNGV. The junction had 8 bases not matched to a gene; V was cut back by 2 bases and J by 3 bases. This CDR3 has 16 residues. The CDR3 loop is CASSLKRGQGNYEQYF. The CDR3, as DNA: TGTGCCAGCAGCTTAAAGAGGGGACAGGGTAACTACGAGCAGTACTTC.

The CDR3 region is CASSRGSSYNEQFF. In DNA form, the CDR3 reads TGTGCCAGCAGTCGGGGGAGCTCCTACAATGAGCAGTTCTTC. The V and J genes are TRBV27 and TRBJ2-1; tentative D call: TRBD2 (6 bases). This CDR3 has 14 residues. CDR1 MNHEY and CDR2 SMNVEV come from the germline V gene (reference sequence). V was clipped by 5 bases and J by 0 bases, with 8 bases between them.

The V gene is TRBV11-3, the J gene TRBJ2-3, with 8 bases lining up with TRBD2. V lost 5 bases, J lost 6 bases, and 10 bases stayed unmatched. Germline-derived CDR1 and CDR2 are SGHNT and YENEEA. The CDR3 extends over 15 amino acids. The CDR3 region has the DNA TGTGCCAGCAGCCCCGGGCTAGCGGGCCCGGATACGCAGTATTTT. Amino acid sequence: CASSPGLAGPDTQYF.

The rearrangement uses TRBV19 and TRBJ1-2; 7 nucleotides agree with TRBD1. CDR1 is LNHDA and CDR2 is SQIVND in the germline V gene (reference sequence). The length of the CDR3 is 14 residues. The junction had 7 bases not matched to a gene; V was cut back by 2 bases and J by 7 bases. This CDR3 is CASSISKTGTGYTF. For the CDR3, the DNA is TGTGCCAGTAGTATATCGAAGACAGGGACTGGCTACACCTTC. Filled out from reference TRBV19 and TRBJ1-2, the complete variable domain reads DGGITQSPKYLFRKEGQNVTLSCEQNLNHDAMYWYRQDPGQGLRLIYYSQIVNDFQKGDIAEGYSVSREKKESFPLTVTSAQKNPTAFYLCASSISKTGTGYTFGSGTRLTVV.

In DNA form, the CDR3 reads TGTGCCATCAGTGTACTAGCGGGAGCCTACGAGCAGTACTTC. Protein product: CAISVLAGAYEQYF. The chain links TRBV10-3 to TRBJ2-7, with TRBD2 matching over 11 bases. J lost 2 bases, V lost 4 bases, and 1 base had no gene match. CDR1 is ENHRY and CDR2 is SYGVKD in the germline V gene. The CDR3 contains 14 residues.

The chain has TRBV9 and TRBJ1-1; tentatively, D is TRBD1 (5 bases). Trimming took 4 bases from V and 5 from J, leaving 21 bases between them. The CDR3 sequence is 16 residues long. Germline CDR1 and CDR2: SGDLS and YYNGEE. This CDR3 is CASSSNLGAGQTEAFF. The CDR3 region has the DNA TGTGCCAGCAGCTCCAACCTTGGGGCGGGGCAGACTGAAGCTTTCTTT.

The J gene is TRBJ2-1, the V gene TRBV14, with 13 bases identical to TRBD2. Germline CDR1 and CDR2: SGHDN and FVKESK. This CDR3 is built from 17 residues. The J segment lost 6 bases and the V segment lost 0 bases, leaving 5 bases of the junction unmatched. In DNA, the CDR3 is TGTGCCAGCAGCCAAGATTGGGGACTAGCGGGGAGCAATGAGCAGTTCTTC. The encoded protein is CASSQDWGLAGSNEQFF.

The genes are TRBV5-4 and TRBJ2-7; D gene unclear. The V gene lost 0 bases and the J gene lost 0 bases, with 4 bases spanning the gap. CDR1 SGHNT and CDR2 YYREEE come from the germline V gene (reference sequence). The CDR3 extends over 13 amino acids. The CDR3 sequence is CASSLGSSYEQYF. The CDR3 DNA reads TGTGCCAGCAGCTTGGGGTCCTCCTACGAGCAGTACTTC.

In this sample, this clone turned up once. This chain connects TRBV19 to TRBJ2-1, with D perhaps assigned TRBD1 or TRBD2 (5 bases each). V was clipped by 5 bases and J by 7 bases, with 18 bases between them. CDR1 and CDR2 (germline): LNHDA, SQIVND (reference sequence). This CDR3 is 15 amino acids long. The DNA for the CDR3 is TGTGCCAGTAGTCCGAACTCTGGGGGATCTAATGAGCAGTTCTTC. This translates into CASSPNSGGSNEQFF.

The V gene is TRBV11-2, the J gene TRBJ1-5; the D is unclear. The germline V gene has CDR1 SGHAT and CDR2 FQNNGV. Trimming removed 0 bases at V and 0 bases at J, with 6 bases between. The CDR3 has 15 residues. CDR3 in DNA: TGTGCCAGCAGCTTAGATGGGGATAGCAATCAGCCCCAGCATTTT. Translating gives CASSLDGDSNQPQHF.

V gene TRBV19 combines with J gene TRBJ2-1, with 7 bases aligning to TRBD2. This CDR3 contains 16 residues. V lost 5 bases and J lost 7; bases outside the gene matches: 14. Germline V lookup: CDR1 LNHDA, CDR2 SQIVND (reference sequence). CDR3 DNA: TGTGCCAGTAGTCTTGGACCTTCGGGAGGAATAAATGAGCAGTTCTTC. Protein product: CASSLGPSGGINEQFF.